Below, 13 T cell receptor beta chains from the same sample are listed, as sequenced in a study of cytomegalovirus exposure and HLA in healthy donors. A multiplex PCR was run with 60 Vbeta primers and 13 Jbeta primers. Sequencing used immunoSEQ multiplex PCR; TCRdb keeps in-frame clones, though not all of them. The repertoire holds approximately 100,000 clones, with 70% to 80% as singletons. Source material: PBMCs. These receptors were taken from a female donor in good health and CMV-seropositive.

V usage is TRBV29-1 and J usage is TRBJ2-5, with 7 bases lining up with TRBD1. CDR1 SQVTM and CDR2 ANQGSEA come from the germline V gene. The V segment lost 7 bases and the J segment 3 bases; nucleotides outside the gene matches: 8. The CDR3 contains 13 residues. CDR3 loop: CSAVGQSKETQYF. The CDR3 DNA sequence: TGCAGCGCCGTGGGACAGTCCAAAGAGACCCAGTACTTC.

This chain connects TRBV7-2 to TRBJ1-4; TRBD1 is a possible D gene (6 bases). CDR1 and CDR2 (germline): SGHTA, FQGNSA. Trimming shortened V by 5 bases and J by 8 bases, and 15 bases separated the two germline ends. The CDR3 is 14 amino acids. CDR3 region: CASSRPGGREKLFF. In DNA, the CDR3 is TGTGCCAGCAGCCGCCCGGGGGGCCGGGAAAAACTGTTTTTT.

The chain uses TRBV10-3 and TRBJ2-3; 7 nucleotides agree with TRBD2. This CDR3 region has 16 residues. V dropped 5 bases and J dropped 5; count of bases not matched to a gene: 13. Per germline, CDR1 ENHRY and CDR2 SYGVKD. CDR3 sequence reads: CAISTPGAGVGDTQYF. CDR3 DNA sequence: TGTGCCATCAGTACCCCCGGGGCGGGAGTTGGAGATACGCAGTATTTT.

V gene TRBV4-1 combines with J gene TRBJ2-1, with D tentatively TRBD2 (6 bases). The CDR3 is 18 amino acids. V shed 0 bases and J shed 0 bases, with 15 bases lying between them. Germline V gene lookup returns CDR1 MGHRA and CDR2 YSYEKL. The chain's CDR3 is CASSQDITSSSSYNEQFF. The DNA of the CDR3 is TGCGCCAGCAGCCAAGATATTACTAGCTCTAGCTCCTACAATGAGCAGTTCTTC.

This clone was observed a handful of times. V usage is TRBV19 and J usage is TRBJ2-5; 12 bases match TRBD2. Per germline, CDR1 LNHDA and CDR2 SQIVND (reference sequence). The J segment lost 2 bases and the V segment lost 5 bases, leaving 3 bases of the junction unmatched. The CDR3 is made up of 15 amino acids. CDR3 protein: CASSPTSGRQETQYF. DNA of the CDR3: TGTGCCAGTAGTCCGACTAGCGGGAGACAAGAGACCCAGTACTTC. Filled out from reference TRBV19 and TRBJ2-5, the complete variable domain reads DGGITQSPKYLFRKEGQNVTLSCEQNLNHDAMYWYRQDPGQGLRLIYYSQIVNDFQKGDIAEGYSVSREKKESFPLTVTSAQKNPTAFYLCASSPTSGRQETQYFGPGTRLLVL.

The chain is built from TRBV29-1 and TRBJ2-3; 7 nucleotides align to TRBD1. Losses at the gene ends were 5 bases for V and 0 bases for J; bases not matched to a gene: 5. This CDR3 is 14 amino acids long. Germline lookup yields CDR1 SQVTM and CDR2 ANQGSEA. CDR3 coding DNA: TGCAGCGTTTTAGGGGGCATCAGCACAGATACGCAGTATTTT. This codes for CSVLGGISTDTQYF.

This chain links TRBV5-5 with TRBJ2-1; 7 bases are shared with TRBD2. This CDR3 is built from 17 residues. Trimming removed 3 bases from V and 0 bases from J; junction bases left unmatched: 9. CDR1 is SGHKS and CDR2 is YYEKEE in the germline V gene (reference sequence). This chain's CDR3 is CASSSAASGFSYNEQFF. For the CDR3, the DNA is TGTGCCAGCAGCTCAGCCGCTAGCGGTTTCTCCTACAATGAGCAGTTCTTC.

The chain carries TRBV2 and TRBJ1-2; D remains ambiguous. The CDR3 loop spans 13 amino acids. Trimming shortened V by 7 bases and J by 3 bases, and 12 bases separated the two germline ends. CDR1 is SNHLY and CDR2 is FYNNEI in the germline V gene. The CDR3, as DNA: TGTGCCAGCACCGAGGGTAGGGACTATGGCTACACCTTC. Translation: CASTEGRDYGYTF.

The chain links TRBV29-1 to TRBJ2-3, with TRBD1 identical over 7 bases. The CDR3 sequence is 14 residues long. The germline V gene encodes CDR1 SQVTM and CDR2 ANQGSEA. CDR3 in DNA: TGCAGTGTAAACGACAGGGAGTCCACAGATACGCAGTATTTT. Translated, it gives CSVNDRESTDTQYF.

This chain joins TRBV11-3 and TRBJ2-3; TRBD1 might be the D (6 bases). Per germline, CDR1 SGHNT and CDR2 YENEEA. The CDR3 has 15 amino acids. V was cut by 5 bases and J by 0 bases, with 12 bases left in between. The CDR3 DNA sequence: TGTGCCAGCAGCCTTGGACAGATTAGCACAGATACGCAGTATTTT. Its translation: CASSLGQISTDTQYF.

This clone was counted between two and nine times. The rearrangement links TRBV20-1 to TRBJ1-1; D remains unclear. This CDR3 spans 11 amino acids. The germline CDR1 and CDR2 sequences are DFQATT and SNEGSKA (reference sequence). V gave up 0 bases and J gave up 4 bases, with 3 bases separating them. The CDR3 nucleotides read TGCAGTGCTAGAGAGAGCACTGAAGCTTTCTTT. Amino acid sequence: CSARESTEAFF.

The chain carries TRBV7-2 and TRBJ1-6; no firm D call. CDR3 length: 13 residues. Trimming took off 2 bases at V and 7 bases at J, with 6 bases between the two ends. CDR1 and CDR2 (germline): SGHTA, FQGNSA. CDR3: CASSLRRNSPLHF. In DNA, the CDR3 is TGTGCCAGCAGCTTAAGGAGAAATTCACCCCTCCACTTT.

The CDR3 coding sequence is TGTGCCAGCTCCTGGACAGGGACGGGGGAAAAACTGTTTTTT. This encodes CASSWTGTGEKLFF. This chain joins TRBV18 and TRBJ1-4; 8 bases match TRBD1. The V segment lost 6 bases and the J segment 8 bases; nucleotides outside the gene matches: 8. Germline CDR1 and CDR2: KGHSH and LQKENI. The CDR3 has 14 amino acids.